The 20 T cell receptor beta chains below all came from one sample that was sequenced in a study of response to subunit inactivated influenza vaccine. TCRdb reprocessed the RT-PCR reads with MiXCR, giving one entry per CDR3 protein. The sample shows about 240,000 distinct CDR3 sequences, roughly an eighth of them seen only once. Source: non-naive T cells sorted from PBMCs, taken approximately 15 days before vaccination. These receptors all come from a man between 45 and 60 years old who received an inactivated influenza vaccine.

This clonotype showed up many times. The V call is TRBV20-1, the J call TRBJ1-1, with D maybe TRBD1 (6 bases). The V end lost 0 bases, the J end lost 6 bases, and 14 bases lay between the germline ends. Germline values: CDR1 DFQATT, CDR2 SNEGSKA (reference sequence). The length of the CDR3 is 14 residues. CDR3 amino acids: CSARDGGAEAEAFF. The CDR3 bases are TGCAGTGCTAGAGATGGGGGGGCTGAAGCTGAAGCTTTCTTT.

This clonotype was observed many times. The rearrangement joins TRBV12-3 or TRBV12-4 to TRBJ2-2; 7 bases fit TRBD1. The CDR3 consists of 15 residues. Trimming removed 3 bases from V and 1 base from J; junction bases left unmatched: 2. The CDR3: CASSFGTENTGELFF. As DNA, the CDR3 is TGTGCCAGCAGTTTCGGGACAGAGAACACCGGGGAGCTGTTTTTT.

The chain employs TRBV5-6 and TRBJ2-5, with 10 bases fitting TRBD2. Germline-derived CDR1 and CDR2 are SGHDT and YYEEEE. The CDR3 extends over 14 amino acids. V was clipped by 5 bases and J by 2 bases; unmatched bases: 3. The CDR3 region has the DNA TGTGCCAGCAGAAATAGCGGGGGGCAAGAGACCCAGTACTTC. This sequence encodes CASRNSGGQETQYF.

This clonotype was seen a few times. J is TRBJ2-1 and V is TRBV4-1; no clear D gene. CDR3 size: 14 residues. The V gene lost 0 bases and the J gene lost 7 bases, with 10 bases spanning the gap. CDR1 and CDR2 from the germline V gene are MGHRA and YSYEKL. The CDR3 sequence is CASSQDSPRNEQFF. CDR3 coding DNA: TGCGCCAGCAGCCAAGATTCCCCCAGAAATGAGCAGTTCTTC.

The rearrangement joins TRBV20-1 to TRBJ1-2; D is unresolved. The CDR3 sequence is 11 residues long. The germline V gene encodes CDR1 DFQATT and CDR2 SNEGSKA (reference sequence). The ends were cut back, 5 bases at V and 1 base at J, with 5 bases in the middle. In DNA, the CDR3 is TGCAGTGCTTACAATAACTATGGCTACACCTTC. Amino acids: CSAYNNYGYTF.

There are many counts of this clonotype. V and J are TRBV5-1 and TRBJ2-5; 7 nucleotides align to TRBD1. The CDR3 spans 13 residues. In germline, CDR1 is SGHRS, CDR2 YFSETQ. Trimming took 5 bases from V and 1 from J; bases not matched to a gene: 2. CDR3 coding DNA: TGCGCCAGCAGGGGGACAGCCCAAGAGACCCAGTACTTC. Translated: CASRGTAQETQYF.

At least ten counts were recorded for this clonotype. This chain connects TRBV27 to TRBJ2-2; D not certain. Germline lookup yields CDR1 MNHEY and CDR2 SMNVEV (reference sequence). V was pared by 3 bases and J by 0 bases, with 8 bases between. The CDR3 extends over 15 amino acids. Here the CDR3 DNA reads TGTGCCAGCAGTTTGAGTCTATCGAACACCGGGGAGCTGTTTTTT. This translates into CASSLSLSNTGELFF.

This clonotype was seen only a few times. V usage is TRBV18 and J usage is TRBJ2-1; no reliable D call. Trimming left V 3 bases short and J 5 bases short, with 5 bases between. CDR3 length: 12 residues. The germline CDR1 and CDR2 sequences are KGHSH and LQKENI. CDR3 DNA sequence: TGTGCCAGCTCACCGCAGAACAATGAGCAGTTCTTC. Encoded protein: CASSPQNNEQFF.

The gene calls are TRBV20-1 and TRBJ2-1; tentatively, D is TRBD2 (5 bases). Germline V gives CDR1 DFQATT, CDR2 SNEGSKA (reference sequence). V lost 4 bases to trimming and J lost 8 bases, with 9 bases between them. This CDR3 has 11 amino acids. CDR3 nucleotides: TGCAGTGCTATGGGAGTGTATGAGCAGTTCTTC. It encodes CSAMGVYEQFF.

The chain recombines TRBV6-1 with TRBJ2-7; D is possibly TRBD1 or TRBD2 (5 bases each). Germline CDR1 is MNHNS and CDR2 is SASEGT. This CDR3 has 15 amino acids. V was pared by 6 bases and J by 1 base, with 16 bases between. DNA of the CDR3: TGTGCCAGCAGGGTGAGGGGCGAGGTTTCCTACGAGCAGTACTTC. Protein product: CASRVRGEVSYEQYF.

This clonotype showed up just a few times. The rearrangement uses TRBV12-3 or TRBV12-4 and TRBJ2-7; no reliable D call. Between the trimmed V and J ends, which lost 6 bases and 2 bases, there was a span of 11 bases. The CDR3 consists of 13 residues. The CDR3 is CASRRAGTYEQYF. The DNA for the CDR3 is TGTGCCAGCAGAAGGGCCGGAACCTACGAGCAGTACTTC.

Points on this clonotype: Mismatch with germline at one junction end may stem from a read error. The chain's CDR3 is CPSSDGQGGEKLFF. Written as DNA, the CDR3 is TGCCCCAGCAGCGATGGACAGGGGGGTGAAAAACTGTTTTTT. J is TRBJ1-4 and V is TRBV4-1, with TRBD1 matching 10 bases. Germline V gene sequence: CDR1 MGHRA, CDR2 YSYEKL. The CDR3 totals 14 residues.

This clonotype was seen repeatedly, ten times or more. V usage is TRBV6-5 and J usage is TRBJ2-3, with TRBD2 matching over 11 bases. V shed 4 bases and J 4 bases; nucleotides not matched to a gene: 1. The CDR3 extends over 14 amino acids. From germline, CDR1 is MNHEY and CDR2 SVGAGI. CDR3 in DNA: TGTGCCAGCAGTTTAGCGGGGGGGGCAGATACGCAGTATTTT. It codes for CASSLAGGADTQYF.

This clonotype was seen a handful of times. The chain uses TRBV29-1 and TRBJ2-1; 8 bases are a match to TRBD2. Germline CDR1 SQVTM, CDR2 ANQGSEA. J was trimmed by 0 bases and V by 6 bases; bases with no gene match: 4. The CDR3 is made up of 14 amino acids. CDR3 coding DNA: TGCAGCGTCGGCGGGGGGCTCTCCTACAATGAGCAGTTCTTC. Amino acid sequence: CSVGGGLSYNEQFF.

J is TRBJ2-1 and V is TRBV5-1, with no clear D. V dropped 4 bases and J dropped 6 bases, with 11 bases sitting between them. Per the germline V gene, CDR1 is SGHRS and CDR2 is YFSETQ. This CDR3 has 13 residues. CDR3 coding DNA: TGCGCCAGCAGCCCCGGCTTCGGCAATGAGCAGTTCTTC. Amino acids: CASSPGFGNEQFF.

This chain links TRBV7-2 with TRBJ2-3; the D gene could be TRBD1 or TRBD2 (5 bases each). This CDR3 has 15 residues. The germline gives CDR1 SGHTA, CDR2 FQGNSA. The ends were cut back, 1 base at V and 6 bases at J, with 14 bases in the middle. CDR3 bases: TGTGCCAGCAGCTTAGAAGGGTGGGGCGGGGATACGCAGTATTTT. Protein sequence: CASSLEGWGGDTQYF. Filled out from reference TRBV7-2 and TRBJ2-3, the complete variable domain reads GAGVSQSPSNKVTEKGKDVELRCDPISGHTALYWYRQSLGQGLEFLIYFQGNSAPDKSGLPSDRFSAERTGGSVSTLTIQRTQQEDSAVYLCASSLEGWGGDTQYFGPGTRLTVL.

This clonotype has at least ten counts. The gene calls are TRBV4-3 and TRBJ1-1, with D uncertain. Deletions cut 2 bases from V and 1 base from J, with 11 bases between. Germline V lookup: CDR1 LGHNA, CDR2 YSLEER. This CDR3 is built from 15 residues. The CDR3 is CASSQSARGNTEAFF. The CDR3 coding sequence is TGCGCCAGCAGCCAATCGGCTCGGGGGAACACTGAAGCTTTCTTT.

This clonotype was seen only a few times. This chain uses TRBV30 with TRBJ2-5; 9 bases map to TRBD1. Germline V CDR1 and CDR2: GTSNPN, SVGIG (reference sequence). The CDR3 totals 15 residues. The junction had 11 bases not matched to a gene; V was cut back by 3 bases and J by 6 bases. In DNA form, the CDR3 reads TGTGCCTGGAGGGAGAAACAGGGGGCTCGGCAGACCCAGTACTTC. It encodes CAWREKQGARQTQYF.

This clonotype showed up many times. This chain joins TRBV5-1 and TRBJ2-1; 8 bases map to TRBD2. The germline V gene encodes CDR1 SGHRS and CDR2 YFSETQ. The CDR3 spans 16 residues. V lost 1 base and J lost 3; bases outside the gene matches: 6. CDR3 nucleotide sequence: TGCGCCAGCAGCTTGAATGCGGGGGGAAACTACAATGAGCAGTTCTTC. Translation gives CASSLNAGGNYNEQFF. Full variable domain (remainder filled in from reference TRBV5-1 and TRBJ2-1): KAGVTQTPRYLIKTRGQQVTLSCSPISGHRSVSWYQQTPGQGLQFLFEYFSETQRNKGNFPGRFSGRQFSNSRSEMNVSTLELGDSALYLCASSLNAGGNYNEQFFGPGTRLTVL.

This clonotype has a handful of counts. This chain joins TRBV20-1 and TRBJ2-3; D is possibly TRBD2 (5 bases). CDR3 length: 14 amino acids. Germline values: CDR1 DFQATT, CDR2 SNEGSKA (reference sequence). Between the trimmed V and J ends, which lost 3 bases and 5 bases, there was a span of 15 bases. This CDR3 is CSARAAGGVDTQYF. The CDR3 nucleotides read TGCAGTGCTAGGGCCGCGGGTGGGGTAGATACGCAGTATTTT.